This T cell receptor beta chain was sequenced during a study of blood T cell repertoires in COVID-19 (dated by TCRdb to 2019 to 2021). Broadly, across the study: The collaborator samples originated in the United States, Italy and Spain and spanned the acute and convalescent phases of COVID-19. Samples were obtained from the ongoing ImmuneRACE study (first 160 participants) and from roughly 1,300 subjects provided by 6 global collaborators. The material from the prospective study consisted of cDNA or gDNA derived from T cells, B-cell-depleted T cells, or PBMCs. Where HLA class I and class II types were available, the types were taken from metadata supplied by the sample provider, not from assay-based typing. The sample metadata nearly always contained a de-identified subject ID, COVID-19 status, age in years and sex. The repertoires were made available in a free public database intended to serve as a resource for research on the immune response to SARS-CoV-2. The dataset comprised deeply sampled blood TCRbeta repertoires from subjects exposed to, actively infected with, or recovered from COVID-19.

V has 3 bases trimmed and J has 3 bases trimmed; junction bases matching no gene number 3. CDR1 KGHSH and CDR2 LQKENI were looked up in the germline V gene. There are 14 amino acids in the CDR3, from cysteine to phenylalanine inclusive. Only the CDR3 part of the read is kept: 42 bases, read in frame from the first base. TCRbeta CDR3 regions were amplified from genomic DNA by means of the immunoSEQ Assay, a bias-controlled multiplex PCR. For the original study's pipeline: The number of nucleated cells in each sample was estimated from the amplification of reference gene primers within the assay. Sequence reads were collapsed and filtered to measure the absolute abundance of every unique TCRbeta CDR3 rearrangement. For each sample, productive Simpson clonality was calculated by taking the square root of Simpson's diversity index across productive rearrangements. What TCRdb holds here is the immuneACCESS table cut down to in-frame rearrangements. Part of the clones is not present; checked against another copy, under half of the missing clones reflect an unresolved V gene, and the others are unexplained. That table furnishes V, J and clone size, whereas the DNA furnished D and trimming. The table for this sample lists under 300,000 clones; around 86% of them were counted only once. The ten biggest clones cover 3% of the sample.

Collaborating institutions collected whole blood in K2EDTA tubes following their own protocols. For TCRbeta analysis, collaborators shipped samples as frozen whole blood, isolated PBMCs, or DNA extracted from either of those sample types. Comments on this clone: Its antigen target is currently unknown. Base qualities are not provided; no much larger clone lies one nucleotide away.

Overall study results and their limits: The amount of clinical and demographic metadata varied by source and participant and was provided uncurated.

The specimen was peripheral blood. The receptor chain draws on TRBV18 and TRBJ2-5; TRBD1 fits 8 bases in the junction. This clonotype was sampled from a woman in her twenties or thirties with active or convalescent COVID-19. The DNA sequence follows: TGTGCCAGCTCACCGACAGGGGTGAAAGAGACCCAGTACTTC. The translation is CASSPTGVKETQYF.